This T cell receptor beta chain was recorded in a study of human T cells and chemical hapten exposure. The wider study: Patients, mostly women, had alopecia areata, alopecia totalis or alopecia universalis. The study traced per-sample TCR yield variation mainly to small differences in pooled library volumes.

This clonotype was counted a single time. Its antigen is unknown. J gave up 7 bases and V 7 bases, and 14 bases lay outside the gene matches. Germline V lookup: CDR1 MDHEN, CDR2 SYDVKM. This CDR3 is built from 16 residues. Time point of the sample: patch test 3, about 24 weeks after DPC sensitization. Treatment indicated: therapeutic diphenylcyclopropenone sensitization with weekly scalp DPC. Venepuncture was done earlier than the placement of each patch test. Broader study findings: Since the donors had alopecia, their immune response may not be the same as that of healthy people.

One entry per CDR3 protein, called by TCRdb with MiXCR from the RACE reads. The table includes about 190,000 distinct CDR3 sequences, around 25% detected once. The clonotype comes from a woman in her thirties or forties with alopecia areata. Some clones in this sample may be carry-over from other donors' samples. The chain uses TRBV28 and TRBJ2-1, with TRBD2 matching 9 bases. The sequencing used whole blood, collected in connection with sensitization to the hapten diphenylcyclopropenone (DPC). The CDR3 DNA reads as TGTGCCAGCAACCCTACGGGGACTAGCCTAGAGAATGAGCAGTTCTTC. Translated, it gives CASNPTGTSLENEQFF.